This T cell receptor beta chain appears in the sequencing data of a study of chemoradiotherapy in HPV16-positive cancers (dated by TCRdb to between 2021 and 2022). In terms of the full investigation: Using functional T-cell assays on cells from a couple of HPV16-positive patients, the researchers defined candidate HPV-specific T-cell clones and common TCR motifs. The study set out to ask whether T-cell immunity against the HPV oncoproteins E6 and E7 changes over the course of chemoradiotherapy and whether that immunity affects survival. The candidate HPV-specific TCRs and motifs were then tracked in TCR repertoires from around 86 patients with HPV-related cancers. Broader findings and caveats from the paper: In HPV16-positive patients, expansion of HPV-responsive T cells during chemoradiotherapy was found to be associated with improved recurrence-free survival. The functional definition of HPV-specific T cells came from only a couple of HPV16-positive patients, and the survival association was reported for HPV16-positive patients. Expansion of candidate HPV-specific clones and E7-related TCR motifs was observed in the tumor microenvironment during treatment, whereas no such expansion was observed for non-HPV-specific T cells.

Reading the germline V gene gives CDR1 ENHRY and CDR2 SYGVKD. At the junction V is shortened by 4 bases and J by 2 bases, with 6 bases in between. Including cysteine and phenylalanine, the CDR3 has 12 amino acids. The retained sequence is limited to the CDR3, 36 bases, with the frame set at the first base. Repertoires were sampled multiple times during chemoradiotherapy, which allowed clonal expansion in the tumor microenvironment to be followed. The library was generated by the immunoSEQ multiplex PCR assay. In its TCRdb copy, this immuneACCESS table keeps in-frame sequences only and misses some clones. Where compared with another copy, unresolved V genes explain less than half of these, and the others have no known cause. Counted in this sample were 2,000 to 3,000 clones; 85% to 90% of them appeared once. The ten most abundant clones make up 6% of the sample. This clone appeared a few times. The antigen it binds to is not known. No qualities accompany the bases; no much larger clone lies one base away.

This receptor was identified in a human donor with HPV-associated anogenital cancer. Sample: tumor tissue, taken from a patient who underwent chemoradiotherapy. Recombination connected TRBV10-3 to TRBJ2-7, with the D gene too uncertain to name. Here is the DNA: TGTGCCATCAGTGGTTTCACCTACGAGCAGTACTTC. Protein translation: CAISGFTYEQYF.